What follows are 25 T cell receptor beta chains derived from one specimen sequenced in a study of response to subunit inactivated influenza vaccine (dated by TCRdb to 2016 to 2019). Libraries were made using RT-PCR. The sequencer was an Illumina HiSeq 2500. TCRdb reran the public reads through fastp at Q25 and MiXCR, keeping productive beta chains. Each record represents a unique CDR3 protein, reported with the most common genes and DNA among its rows. This sample has 650,000 to 800,000 distinct CDR3 sequences in its table, and about 18% of those were observed once. The ten largest clonotypes hold roughly a tenth of the sample. Material: PBMCs from blood, obtained around 5 days after vaccination. The receptors originated from a man in his fifties who received an inactivated influenza vaccine. Donor details come from another sample of the same person, matched by shared clones.

In its sample, this clonotype was seen a few times. This chain uses TRBV6-1 with TRBJ1-2; 7 nucleotides match TRBD1. The CDR3 spans 13 residues. V gave up 7 bases and J gave up 3 bases; unmatched junction bases: 5. CDR1 is MNHNS and CDR2 is SASEGT in the germline V gene. The CDR3 coding sequence is TGTGCCAGCACAGAGACAGGGTACTATGGCTACACCTTC. This translates into CASTETGYYGYTF.

The chain couples TRBV11-2 to TRBJ2-7; no reliable D call. The germline CDR1 and CDR2 sequences are SGHAT and FQNNGV. The CDR3 contains 15 residues. Trimming took off 1 base at V and 4 bases at J, with 14 bases between the two ends. The CDR3 is CASSLGTAVGYEQYF. CDR3 in DNA: TGTGCCAGCAGCTTAGGGACCGCGGTGGGATACGAGCAGTACTTC.

V usage is TRBV3-1 and J usage is TRBJ1-1; D might be TRBD1 (6 bases). This CDR3 comprises 14 residues. Trimming pared 3 bases from V and 3 bases from J, leaving 11 bases between. Germline values: CDR1 LGHDT, CDR2 YNNKEL (reference sequence). The chain's CDR3 is CASSQAGADTEAFF. The CDR3 DNA sequence: TGTGCCAGCAGCCAGGCGGGGGCCGACACTGAAGCTTTCTTT.

The genes are TRBV20-1 and TRBJ2-7; tentatively, D is TRBD2 (6 bases). This CDR3 is 14 amino acids long. Germline V gene data show CDR1 as DFQATT and CDR2 as SNEGSKA (reference sequence). Between the trimmed V and J ends, which lost 3 bases and 0 bases, there was a span of 12 bases. In DNA, the CDR3 is TGCAGTGCTAGGGCTCGGGGGAGCTCCTACGAGCAGTACTTC. This sequence encodes CSARARGSSYEQYF.

This clonotype was recorded a few times. The V call is TRBV5-5, the J call TRBJ2-5; D is possibly TRBD1 (5 bases). This CDR3 has 15 amino acids. Trimming stripped 4 bases from V and 2 bases from J, with 15 bases between. From germline, CDR1 is SGHKS and CDR2 YYEKEE (reference sequence). CDR3: CASSHLMTAQETQYF. In nucleotides, the CDR3 is TGTGCCAGCAGCCACCTGATGACAGCGCAAGAGACCCAGTACTTC.

This clonotype was counted a few times. The V and J genes are TRBV20-1 and TRBJ2-3; D is unresolved. Germline V gene sequence: CDR1 DFQATT, CDR2 SNEGSKA (reference sequence). V lost 7 bases to trimming and J lost 4 bases, with 15 bases between them. This CDR3 has 13 residues. CDR3 sequence reads: CSDLLGFSDTQYF. CDR3 coding DNA: TGCAGTGACCTTCTGGGGTTTTCAGATACGCAGTATTTT.

This clonotype was picked up a small number of times. The chain combines TRBV4-1 with TRBJ2-1, with TRBD1 matching over 7 bases. The CDR3 is 14 amino acids. J lost 8 bases, V lost 1 base, and 5 bases had no gene match. The germline V gene has CDR1 MGHRA and CDR2 YSYEKL. CDR3 in amino acids: CASSQVLTGYEQFF. The CDR3 DNA follows: TGCGCCAGCAGCCAAGTACTGACAGGGTATGAGCAGTTCTTC.

J is TRBJ2-2 and V is TRBV20-1; D gene unclear. Germline lookup yields CDR1 DFQATT and CDR2 SNEGSKA (reference sequence). Trimming removed 1 base from V and 1 base from J, with 10 bases in between. The CDR3 sequence is 15 residues long. This CDR3 reads CSARARQVNTGELFF. CDR3 DNA: TGCAGTGCTAGAGCCCGCCAGGTGAACACCGGGGAGCTGTTTTTT.

A few counts support this clonotype. The CDR3 here is CASSQERGLNSPLHF. In DNA form, the CDR3 reads TGCGCCAGCAGCCAAGAGAGGGGGCTAAATTCACCCCTCCACTTT. V is TRBV4-3 and J is TRBJ1-6; TRBD1 matches 7 bases. In germline, CDR1 is LGHNA, CDR2 YSLEER. CDR3 size: 15 residues. J lost 7 bases, V lost 0 bases, and 3 bases had no gene match.

This clonotype has ten or more counts. The chain has TRBV25-1 and TRBJ2-7, with a tentative D call TRBD1 (6 bases). The germline V gene encodes CDR1 MGHDK and CDR2 SYGVNS. This CDR3 comprises 13 residues. The germline V and J ends were trimmed by 6 bases and 1 base, with 10 bases remaining between them. The CDR3 DNA follows: TGTGCCAGCAGGGGGGCAGCTTCCTACGAGCAGTACTTC. Translated, it gives CASRGAASYEQYF.

This rearrangement joins TRBV7-8 to TRBJ2-1, with D perhaps assigned TRBD1 or TRBD2 (5 bases each). Trimming removed 6 bases at V and 15 bases at J, with 21 bases between. CDR1 is SGHVS, CDR2 FQNEAQ, per germline. The CDR3 contains 13 residues. The CDR3 protein is CASRLKSRDPWFF. CDR3 bases: TGTGCCAGCAGGCTTAAGTCCCGGGACCCTTGGTTCTTC.

A few counts support this clonotype. The gene calls are TRBV6-5 and TRBJ1-4, with no clear D. This CDR3 has 14 amino acids. V lost 0 bases, J lost 10 bases, and 12 bases lay in between. The germline V gene has CDR1 MNHEY and CDR2 SVGAGI. The DNA for the CDR3 is TGTGCCAGCAGTTACTCCCCGCATGAGGGAAAACTGTTTTTT. This codes for CASSYSPHEGKLFF.

The chain has TRBV20-1 and TRBJ2-4; weak D call: TRBD1 (6 bases). The V end lost 4 bases, the J end lost 3 bases, and 16 bases lay between the germline ends. Looked up from germline, CDR1 is DFQATT and CDR2 is SNEGSKA (reference sequence). The CDR3 consists of 15 residues. The CDR3 here is CSATARQDSKNIQYF. CDR3 sequence (DNA): TGCAGTGCTACTGCGAGACAGGACAGCAAAAACATTCAGTACTTC.

This clonotype was seen a handful of times. The genes are TRBV27 and TRBJ2-7, with 11 positions matching TRBD1. The V gene end was trimmed by 2 bases and the J gene end by 3 bases; junction bases not matched to a gene: 12. CDR3 length: 18 residues. CDR1 and CDR2 from the germline V gene are MNHEY and SMNVEV (reference sequence). This chain's CDR3 is CASSLRFWTGGRIYEQYF. CDR3 in DNA: TGTGCCAGCAGTTTAAGATTTTGGACAGGGGGCCGTATCTACGAGCAGTACTTC.

The chain joins TRBV7-2 to TRBJ2-3; unclear D gene. Deletions cut 3 bases from V and 2 bases from J, with 15 bases between. Looked up from germline, CDR1 is SGHTA and CDR2 is FQGNSA. This CDR3 contains 16 residues. DNA of the CDR3: TGTGCCAGCAGCTTCAACTCTCCCTCCCCCACAGATACGCAGTATTTT. This sequence encodes CASSFNSPSPTDTQYF.

The V gene is TRBV29-1, the J gene TRBJ2-3; 7 nucleotides line up with TRBD2. CDR1 is SQVTM, CDR2 ANQGSEA, per germline. The CDR3 contains 15 residues. With 2 bases clipped from V and 3 bases from J, the junction kept 8 bases outside the gene matches. The CDR3 loop is CSVETLATGTDTQYF. The DNA for the CDR3 is TGCAGCGTTGAAACACTAGCGACCGGGACAGATACGCAGTATTTT.

The chain uses TRBV11-2 and TRBJ2-7, with 7 bases lining up with TRBD1. Germline V gene sequence: CDR1 SGHAT, CDR2 FQNNGV. Trimming cost V 6 bases and J 2 bases; bases outside gene matches: 7. The CDR3 extends over 14 amino acids. This CDR3 reads CASRSGTVTYEQYF. The CDR3 DNA follows: TGTGCCAGCAGATCCGGGACAGTGACCTACGAGCAGTACTTC.

This clonotype was recorded at least ten times. The DNA for the CDR3 is TGTGCCAGCAGCTTAGCCAGGGACAGGGGGCGCCCGCCCAACGTCCTGACTTTC. It translates to CASSLARDRGRPPNVLTF. This chain connects TRBV11-1 to TRBJ2-6, with TRBD1 identical over 12 bases. Germline trimming cut 0 bases from V and 8 bases from J; bases unmatched to any gene: 8. The CDR3 is 18 residues long. Germline loops: CDR1 SGHAT, CDR2 FQDESV (reference sequence).

This clonotype was recorded at least ten times. This chain connects TRBV7-8 to TRBJ1-6; possibly TRBD1 for D (5 bases). The CDR3 has 16 residues. The germline CDR1 and CDR2 sequences are SGHVS and FQNEAQ. V shed 5 bases and J shed 9 bases, with 20 bases lying between them. Here the CDR3 DNA reads TGTGCCAGCAGCCCCGAGGGAGGGACCACGGGTTCACCCCTCCACTTT. As protein: CASSPEGGTTGSPLHF.

The CDR3 nucleotides are TGCGCCAGCAGCCTAGACTACGGTGAGCAGTTCTTC. The encoded protein is CASSLDYGEQFF. This chain uses TRBV5-1 with TRBJ2-1; D possibly corresponds to TRBD2 (5 bases). CDR3 length equals 12 residues. Trimming took off 4 bases at V and 9 bases at J, with 11 bases between the two ends. Germline CDR1 and CDR2: SGHRS and YFSETQ. The complete variable domain, with remaining parts taken from reference TRBV5-1 and TRBJ2-1, reads KAGVTQTPRYLIKTRGQQVTLSCSPISGHRSVSWYQQTPGQGLQFLFEYFSETQRNKGNFPGRFSGRQFSNSRSEMNVSTLELGDSALYLCASSLDYGEQFFGPGTRLTVL.

This clonotype was recorded a few times. The rearrangement joins TRBV7-9 to TRBJ1-2; 7 nucleotides match TRBD1. Trimming took 4 bases from V and 2 from J; bases not matched to a gene: 10. Per germline, CDR1 SEHNR and CDR2 FQNEAQ (reference sequence). This CDR3 spans 16 amino acids. The CDR3 nucleotides read TGTGCCAGCAGCTCGGGAAACAGGGGCCACAACTATGGCTACACCTTC. Translation: CASSSGNRGHNYGYTF.

V is TRBV6-5 and J is TRBJ2-5; 8 bases align to TRBD1. V shed 4 bases and J 0 bases; nucleotides not matched to a gene: 7. Germline V gene lookup returns CDR1 MNHEY and CDR2 SVGAGI. The CDR3 length is 16 residues. The CDR3 spells CASSLGRDRYQETQYF. The CDR3 DNA reads as TGTGCCAGCAGTTTAGGCCGGGACAGGTACCAAGAGACCCAGTACTTC.

The table lists this clonotype with a few counts. The chain links TRBV20-1 to TRBJ2-7; weak D call: TRBD2 (6 bases). Germline V gene lookup returns CDR1 DFQATT and CDR2 SNEGSKA (reference sequence). The CDR3 is 16 amino acids. Trimming removed 4 bases at V and 7 bases at J, with 26 bases between. This CDR3 reads CSATPLRSGTSEEQYF. The CDR3 bases are TGCAGTGCTACCCCGCTGCGTAGCGGTACATCTGAGGAGCAGTACTTC.

This clonotype was recorded a few times. The CDR3 DNA sequence: TGTGCCAGCTCACCACCGGCCGGGGTAGCCTACGAGCAGTACTTC. Translation gives CASSPPAGVAYEQYF. The V call is TRBV18, the J call TRBJ2-7, with TRBD2 as a possible D gene (5 bases). The germline gives CDR1 KGHSH, CDR2 LQKENI. The CDR3 loop spans 15 amino acids. The V end lost 0 bases, the J end lost 2 bases, and 11 bases lay between the germline ends.

This chain uses TRBV4-1 with TRBJ2-2; D is unclear. V lost 0 bases to trimming and J lost 4 bases, with 6 bases between them. This CDR3 has 14 residues. Germline values: CDR1 MGHRA, CDR2 YSYEKL. The CDR3 is CASSQDSGTGELFF. The CDR3 nucleotides are TGCGCCAGCAGCCAAGATTCAGGCACCGGGGAGCTGTTTTTT.